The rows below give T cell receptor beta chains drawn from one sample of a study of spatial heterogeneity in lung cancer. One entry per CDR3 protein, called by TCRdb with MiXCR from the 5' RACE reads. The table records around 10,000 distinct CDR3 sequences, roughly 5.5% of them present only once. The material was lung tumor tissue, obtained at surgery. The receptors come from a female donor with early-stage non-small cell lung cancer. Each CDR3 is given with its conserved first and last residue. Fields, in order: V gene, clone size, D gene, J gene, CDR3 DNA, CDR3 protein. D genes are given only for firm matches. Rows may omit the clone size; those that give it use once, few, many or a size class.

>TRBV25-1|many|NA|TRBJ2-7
TGTGCCAGCACCGCGGGGTACGAGCAGTACTTC
CASTAGYEQYF
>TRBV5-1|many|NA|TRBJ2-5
TGCGCCAGCAGCCAGCTCGGGGTCCCACAAGAGACCCAGTACTTC
CASSQLGVPQETQYF
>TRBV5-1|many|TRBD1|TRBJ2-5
TGCGCCAGCAGCGCCGGACAGGGGGGGACCCAGTACTTC
CASSAGQGGTQYF
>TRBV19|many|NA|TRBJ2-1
TGTGCCAGTAGTATTCCAGGGGGAGGTGGGTATGAGCAGTTCTTC
CASSIPGGGGYEQFF
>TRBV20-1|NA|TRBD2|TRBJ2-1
TGCAGTGCTAGCCTGCCTCTAGCGGGAGTCTTGAATGAGCAGTTCTTC
CSASLPLAGVLNEQFF
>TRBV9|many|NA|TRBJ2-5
TGTGCCAGCAGCGCGGGTGAAGGAATGGTGGAGACCCAGTACTTC
CASSAGEGMVETQYF
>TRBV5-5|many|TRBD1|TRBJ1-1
TGTGCCAGCAGCTTGTCCGGGACAGGGGACACTGAAGCTTTCTTT
CASSLSGTGDTEAFF
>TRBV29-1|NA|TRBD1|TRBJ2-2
TGCAGCGTTGAAGGTCAACAGGGGGCGCACAAGAGGAAGATGTTTTTT
CSVEGQQGAHKRKMFF
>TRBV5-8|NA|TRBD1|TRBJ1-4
TGTGCCAGCAGCTTGGGACAGGGGGCATCAACTAATGAAAAACTGTTTTTT
CASSLGQGASTNEKLFF
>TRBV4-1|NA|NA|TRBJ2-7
TGCGCCAGCAGCCCTACCGGGGACCCGACCTACGAGCAGTACTTC
CASSPTGDPTYEQYF
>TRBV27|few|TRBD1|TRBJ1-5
TGTGCCAGCAGTCCCCGACAGGGAAGGCTTGGCAATCAGCCCCAGCATTTT
CASSPRQGRLGNQPQHF
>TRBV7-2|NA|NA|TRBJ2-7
TGTGCCAGCAGCTCGACCATCTACGAGCAGTACTTC
CASSSTIYEQYF
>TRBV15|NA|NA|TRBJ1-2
TGTGCCACCAGCAGAGAAGGGGACATCTATGGCTACACCTTC
CATSREGDIYGYTF
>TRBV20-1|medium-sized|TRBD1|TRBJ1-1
TGCAGTGCAACAGGGGGCAACACTGAAGCTTTCTTT
CSATGGNTEAFF
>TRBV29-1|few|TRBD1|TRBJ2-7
TGCAGCGTTGAAGCGACAGGGGGATCCTACGAGCAGTACTTC
CSVEATGGSYEQYF
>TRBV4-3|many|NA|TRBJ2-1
TGCGCCAGCAGCCACCAGGGTCGCCCGTTGGGGAACAATGAGCAGTTCTTC
CASSHQGRPLGNNEQFF
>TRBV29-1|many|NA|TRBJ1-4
TGCAGCGTTGAAGTTGGTGAAAAACTGTTTTTT
CSVEVGEKLFF
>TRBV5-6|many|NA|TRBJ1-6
TGTGCCAGCAGCCTAGGGGTTGGGACCTATGGTTCCAATAATTCACCCCTCCACTTT
CASSLGVGTYGSNNSPLHF
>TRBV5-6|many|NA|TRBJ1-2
TGTGCCAGCAGCACAGGACAGCCAGGCTACACCTTC
CASSTGQPGYTF
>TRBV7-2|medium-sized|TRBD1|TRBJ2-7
TGTGCCAGCAGCCCAACGGGACAGCCCTACGAGCAGTACTTC
CASSPTGQPYEQYF
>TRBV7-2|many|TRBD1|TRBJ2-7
TGTGCCAGCAGCGTACGGACAGGCTTCTACGAGCAGTACTTC
CASSVRTGFYEQYF
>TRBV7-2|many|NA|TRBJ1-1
TGTGCCAGCAGCTTAATCGCTATCTACGTGAACACTGAAGCTTTCTTT
CASSLIAIYVNTEAFF
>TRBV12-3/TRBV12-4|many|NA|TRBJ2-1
TGTGCCAGCAGTGGGGCCCCGGGGATCAATGAGCAGTTCTTC
CASSGAPGINEQFF
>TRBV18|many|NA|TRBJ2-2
TGTGCCAGCTCGCCTCCGACAGGGAACACCGGGGAGCTGTTTTTT
CASSPPTGNTGELFF
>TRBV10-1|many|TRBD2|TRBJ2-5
TGCGCCAGCAGTACCCTAGGGACTAGCGGGAGATCGGAGACCCAGTACTTC
CASSTLGTSGRSETQYF
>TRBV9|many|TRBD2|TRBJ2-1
TGTGCCAGCAGCGTAGCGGCGGGAGGCCAGGATGAGCAGTTCTTC
CASSVAAGGQDEQFF
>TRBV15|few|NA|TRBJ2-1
TGTGCCACCAGCCCGACTAGTATTGGCTATGAGCAGTTCTTC
CATSPTSIGYEQFF
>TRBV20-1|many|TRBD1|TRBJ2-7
TGCAGTGCTAGACCGGCGACAGGGGGCAGTTCCTACGAGCAGTACTTC
CSARPATGGSSYEQYF
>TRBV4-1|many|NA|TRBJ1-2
TGCGCCAGCAGCCAAGGGCCCGCGACAGTTAACTATGGCTACACCTTC
CASSQGPATVNYGYTF
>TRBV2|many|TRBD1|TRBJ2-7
TGTGCCAGCTATTCAACAGGGGGTGTCGAGCAGTACTTC
CASYSTGGVEQYF
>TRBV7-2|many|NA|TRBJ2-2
TGTGCCAGCAGCCAGATGACAGCCACCGGGGAGCTGTTTTTT
CASSQMTATGELFF
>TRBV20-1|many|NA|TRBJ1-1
TGCAGTGCTAGAGATGGGAGGACTCCCTCGGGCAACACTGAAGCTTTCTTT
CSARDGRTPSGNTEAFF
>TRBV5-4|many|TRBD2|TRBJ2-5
TGTGCCAGCAGCTTGGACTTAGCGGGATGGGGGCAAGAGACCCAGTACTTC
CASSLDLAGWGQETQYF
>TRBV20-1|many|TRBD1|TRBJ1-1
TGCAGTGCTAGAGGACAGGGGGCGGCGAACACTGAAGCTTTCTTT
CSARGQGAANTEAFF
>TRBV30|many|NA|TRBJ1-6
TGTGCCTGGGCAGCTGGGGGGCTTTCACCCCTCCACTTT
CAWAAGGLSPLHF
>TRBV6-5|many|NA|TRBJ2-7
TGTGCCAGCAGGACTCAGAACTACGAGCAGTACTTC
CASRTQNYEQYF
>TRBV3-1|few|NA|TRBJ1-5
TGTGCCAGCAGCCAAGGGCGCAGTCAGCCCCAGCATTTT
CASSQGRSQPQHF
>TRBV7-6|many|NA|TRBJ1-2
TGTGCCAGCAGTCCGGGCCCATACTATGGCTACACCTTC
CASSPGPYYGYTF
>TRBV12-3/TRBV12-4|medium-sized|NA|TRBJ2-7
TGTGCCAGCAGTTTTGGCAGCTCCTACGAGCAGTACTTC
CASSFGSSYEQYF
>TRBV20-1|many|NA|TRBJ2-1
TGCAGTGCTAGAGATCTTGGACGGGGTCTCGACAATGAGCAGTTCTTC
CSARDLGRGLDNEQFF
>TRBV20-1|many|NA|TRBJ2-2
TGCAGTGCTAGAGATGGGGGACCCTACACCGGGGAGCTGTTTTTT
CSARDGGPYTGELFF
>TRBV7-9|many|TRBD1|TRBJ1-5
TGTGCCAGCAGCTTAGGACAGGGGCATCAGCCCCAGCATTTT
CASSLGQGHQPQHF
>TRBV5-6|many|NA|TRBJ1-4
TGTGCCAGCAGTCACCGGGGAGGTCCTAATGAAAAACTGTTTTTT
CASSHRGGPNEKLFF
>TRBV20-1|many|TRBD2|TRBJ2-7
TGCAGTGCTAGCGCGGGGACTAGCGGCTACGAGCAGTACTTC
CSASAGTSGYEQYF
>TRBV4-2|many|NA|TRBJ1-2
TGTGCCAGCAGCCAAGATTGGGAGGGCTACACCTTC
CASSQDWEGYTF
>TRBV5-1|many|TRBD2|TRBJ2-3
TGCGCCAGCAGCTTGAAGCGGGGATCTAGCACAGATACGCAGTATTTT
CASSLKRGSSTDTQYF
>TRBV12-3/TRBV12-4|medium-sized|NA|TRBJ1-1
TGTGCCAGCAGTCAGAGAACAGGACAGTATGCTGAAGCTTTCTTT
CASSQRTGQYAEAFF
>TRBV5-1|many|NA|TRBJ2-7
TGCGCCAGCAGCTTGGGGACGGTTTCTTCCTACGAGCAGTACTTC
CASSLGTVSSYEQYF
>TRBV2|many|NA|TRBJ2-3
TGTGCCAGCAGTGTGGACAGCTCCACAGATACGCAGTATTTT
CASSVDSSTDTQYF
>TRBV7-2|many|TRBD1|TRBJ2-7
TGTGCCAGCAGCTTAGCGCGGGGCAGGGGGCAGGGCGAGCAGTACTTC
CASSLARGRGQGEQYF
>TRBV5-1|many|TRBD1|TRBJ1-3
TGCGCCAGCAGCCCCGACCCCCGGGACAGCTCTGGAAACACCATATATTTT
CASSPDPRDSSGNTIYF
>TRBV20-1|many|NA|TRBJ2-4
TGCAGTGCTCCCTGGCCGGTGACGGGAAACATTCAGTACTTC
CSAPWPVTGNIQYF
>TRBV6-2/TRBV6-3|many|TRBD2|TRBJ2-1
TGTGCCAGCAGTTCCCCTAGCGGGAGTAGCAATGAGCAGTTCTTC
CASSSPSGSSNEQFF
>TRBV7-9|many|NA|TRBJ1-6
TGTGCCAGCAGCTTTAGGGATGCTGGAAATTCACCCCTCCACTTT
CASSFRDAGNSPLHF